One sample yielded the 32 T cell receptor beta chains listed below, sequenced in a study of blood T cells in healthy people across ages. Then a second PCR, running roughly 7 to 11 cycles, was carried out with a sample-barcoded 5' primer and a J-beta primer mix. Each CDR3 protein is one row after TCRdb ran MiXCR on the 5' RACE reads. In the table there are 750,000 to 1,000,000 distinct CDR3 sequences, about 27% of which are singletons. Separately, the same data were catalogued under a study of T cells of mothers and their children.

Source material: blood. The source of these receptors is a woman aged 40 to 55 in good health.

The V and J genes are TRBV19 and TRBJ1-2; 8 bases map to TRBD1. The ends lost 5 bases at V and 7 bases at J; junction bases unmatched: 6. Germline V gene lookup returns CDR1 LNHDA and CDR2 SQIVND (reference sequence). CDR3 length: 13 residues. CDR3 DNA: TGTGCCAGTAGTCAAGGACAGGGAGCTGGCTACACCTTC. Amino acids: CASSQGQGAGYTF.

This clonotype was counted at least ten times. V and J are TRBV12-3 or TRBV12-4 and TRBJ2-3; 11 bases agree with TRBD1. V lost 6 bases and J lost 3; bases outside the gene matches: 8. The CDR3 is made up of 16 amino acids. The CDR3 is CASRWTGGASTDTQYF. CDR3 bases: TGTGCCAGCAGGTGGACAGGGGGCGCCTCAACAGATACGCAGTATTTT.

This clonotype occurred a few times. A much more abundant neighbour one base away suggests this may be a read error. The rearrangement uses TRBV20-1 and TRBJ2-7; possible D gene TRBD2, 5 bases. Germline V lookup: CDR1 DFQATT, CDR2 SNEGSKA (reference sequence). Trimming took 6 bases from V and 7 from J, leaving 25 bases between them. CDR3 length: 15 amino acids. The CDR3 bases are TGCAGTGCGAACCCCCCCTCTAGCAAGACCAATGAGCAGTACTTC. This sequence encodes CSANPPSSKTNEQYF.

This clonotype showed up many times. J is TRBJ2-7 and V is TRBV28, with 11 bases lining up with TRBD1. Germline V gene sequence: CDR1 MDHEN, CDR2 SYDVKM. This CDR3 region has 15 residues. The ends lost 6 bases at V and 3 bases at J; junction bases unmatched: 7. The CDR3 loop reads CASRPWTGGFYEQYF. The DNA of the CDR3 is TGTGCCAGCAGGCCATGGACAGGGGGCTTCTACGAGCAGTACTTC.

This clonotype has a count of ten or more. The chain links TRBV12-3 or TRBV12-4 to TRBJ2-5, with 7 bases aligning to TRBD1. V lost 2 bases, J lost 4 bases, and 4 bases stayed unmatched. CDR3 length: 14 amino acids. CDR3 residues: CASSLQGVTETQYF. The CDR3 DNA follows: TGTGCCAGCAGTTTACAGGGGGTAACAGAGACCCAGTACTTC.

Comment on this clonotype: The conserved phenylalanine or tryptophan is not found at the CDR3 terminus, so this likely reflects a read error. V and J are TRBV7-2 and TRBJ1-2; D is unresolved. V gave up 5 bases and J gave up 2 bases, with 9 bases separating them. This CDR3 region has 13 residues. Germline values: CDR1 SGHTA, CDR2 FQGNSA. This chain's CDR3 is CASSLDQNYGYTC. For the CDR3, the DNA is TGTGCCAGCAGCCTAGATCAAAACTATGGCTACACCTGC.

This clonotype was picked up many times. The chain employs TRBV27 and TRBJ2-7; D call uncertain. This CDR3 has 14 residues. Trimming pared 5 bases from V and 2 bases from J, leaving 13 bases between. Germline V lookup: CDR1 MNHEY, CDR2 SMNVEV (reference sequence). In DNA, the CDR3 is TGTGCCAGCAGTCCCCGGACGTTCCCCTACGAGCAGTACTTC. It specifies CASSPRTFPYEQYF.

This clonotype has at least ten counts. The chain couples TRBV6-5 to TRBJ1-2; 9 nucleotides align to TRBD1. V trimming: 2 bases; J trimming: 7 bases; junction bases outside the gene matches: 5. The CDR3 has 14 amino acids. Germline assignment: CDR1 MNHEY and CDR2 SVGAGI. The chain's CDR3 is CASSYDGTGSGYTF. DNA for the CDR3: TGTGCCAGCAGTTACGACGGGACAGGGAGTGGCTACACCTTC.

This clonotype was seen ten or more times. The chain is built from TRBV7-3 and TRBJ2-1, with 8 positions matching TRBD2. This CDR3 region has 18 residues. J gave up 9 bases and V 1 base, and 17 bases lay outside the gene matches. Germline loops: CDR1 SGHTA, CDR2 FQGTGA. The CDR3 spells CASSLNAFFGGAISEQFF. The DNA of the CDR3 is TGTGCCAGCAGCTTAAACGCCTTCTTCGGGGGGGCCATCAGTGAGCAGTTCTTC.

The chain has TRBV12-3 or TRBV12-4 and TRBJ1-3, with a weak D call TRBD1 (5 bases). V was clipped by 3 bases and J by 0 bases, with 15 bases between them. CDR3 length: 17 residues. For the CDR3, the DNA is TGTGCCAGCAGTTTGGGGGAGTGGCGGGTCTCTGGAAACACCATATATTTT. Residues: CASSLGEWRVSGNTIYF.

In its sample, this clonotype was seen once. The junction departs from germline at one end; a sequencing error may be responsible. The rearrangement links TRBV30 to TRBJ2-1; 8 positions agree with TRBD1. The CDR3 is made up of 17 amino acids. Germline CDR1 reads GTSNPN; CDR2 reads SVGIG (reference sequence). CDR3: CVWSKDRGFRSYNEQFF. As DNA, the CDR3 is TGTGTCTGGAGTAAAGACAGGGGATTTAGGTCCTACAATGAGCAGTTCTTC.

This clonotype has only a few counts. The chain uses TRBV10-3 and TRBJ1-6; a weak D match, TRBD1 (6 bases). The CDR3 consists of 16 residues. Trimming left V 2 bases short and J 7 bases short, with 15 bases between. Germline CDR1 ENHRY, CDR2 SYGVKD. The CDR3 DNA reads as TGTGCCATCAGTGAGGGGGGCCTATCGGAAAATTCACCCCTCCACTTT. Translating it yields CAISEGGLSENSPLHF.

This clonotype was counted between two and nine times. The chain carries TRBV3-1 and TRBJ2-1; 10 nucleotides align to TRBD2. This CDR3 contains 20 residues. Germline lookup yields CDR1 LGHDT and CDR2 YNNKEL (reference sequence). Trimming removed 2 bases from V and 0 bases from J; junction bases left unmatched: 13. CDR3 amino acids: CASSQKVLAGGLSSYNEQFF. The DNA for the CDR3 is TGTGCCAGCAGCCAAAAAGTATTAGCGGGGGGCCTAAGCTCCTACAATGAGCAGTTCTTC.

The rearrangement uses TRBV25-1 and TRBJ1-1; D gene uncertain. The ends were cut back, 6 bases at V and 3 bases at J, with 14 bases in the middle. Germline V gene data show CDR1 as MGHDK and CDR2 as SYGVNS. This CDR3 comprises 14 residues. In DNA, the CDR3 is TGTGCCAGCAGCCGCCGTGGACCGTACACTGAAGCTTTCTTT. Encoded protein: CASSRRGPYTEAFF.

The chain couples TRBV7-2 to TRBJ2-4; a weak D match, TRBD1 (6 bases). Trimming pared 2 bases from V and 15 bases from J, leaving 17 bases between. Per the germline V gene, CDR1 is SGHTA and CDR2 is FQGNSA. This CDR3 has 13 residues. For the CDR3, the DNA is TGTGCCAGCAGCTTACAGGGGCTCTTTGACTGGTACTTC. Translation gives CASSLQGLFDWYF.

There are many counts of this clonotype. V gene TRBV27 combines with J gene TRBJ2-7; tentative D call: TRBD1 (5 bases). The CDR3 consists of 14 residues. Germline V gene data show CDR1 as MNHEY and CDR2 as SMNVEV (reference sequence). V was cut by 5 bases and J by 3 bases, with 14 bases left in between. CDR3 coding DNA: TGTGCCAGCAGTGAACAGGATACACGCTACGAGCAGTACTTC. Translated: CASSEQDTRYEQYF.

This sequence joins TRBV5-6 and TRBJ1-3; D not certain. Germline loops: CDR1 SGHDT, CDR2 YYEEEE. V was pared by 0 bases and J by 8 bases, with 6 bases between. This CDR3 region has 12 residues. The CDR3 region is CASSLGVDTIYF. The CDR3 DNA reads as TGTGCCAGCAGCTTGGGGGTGGACACCATATATTTT.

This clonotype was seen only a few times. V gene TRBV5-1 combines with J gene TRBJ1-1, with D hard to call. The germline gives CDR1 SGHRS, CDR2 YFSETQ. V lost 0 bases, J lost 1 base, and 16 bases lay in between. The CDR3 has 17 residues. The DNA of the CDR3 is TGCGCCAGCAGCTTGGAAGGTGTAGGGTGGGAGAACACTGAAGCTTTCTTT. It is translated as CASSLEGVGWENTEAFF.

This clonotype was detected only a few times. The CDR3 sequence is CASSFVPGLAGRGDTQYF. Written as DNA, the CDR3 is TGTGCCAGCAGCTTCGTCCCGGGACTAGCGGGGAGAGGAGATACGCAGTATTTT. The chain is built from TRBV7-9 and TRBJ2-3, with 13 bases identical to TRBD2. Germline V lookup: CDR1 SEHNR, CDR2 FQNEAQ (reference sequence). V shed 3 bases, J shed 5 bases, and the junction held 11 bases outside the gene matches. The CDR3 spans 18 residues.

The genes are TRBV5-1 and TRBJ1-1; D gene unclear. The germline V and J ends were trimmed by 2 bases and 0 bases, with 17 bases remaining between them. CDR1 and CDR2 (germline): SGHRS, YFSETQ. The CDR3 is made up of 17 amino acids. The CDR3 region is CASSLRTVRAVNTEAFF. CDR3 DNA sequence: TGCGCCAGCAGCTTAAGGACCGTTCGGGCAGTGAACACTGAAGCTTTCTTT.

The chain couples TRBV7-8 to TRBJ2-1; D not resolved. Germline assignment: CDR1 SGHVS and CDR2 FQNEAQ. V lost 1 base to trimming and J lost 7 bases, with 17 bases between them. The CDR3 length is 16 residues. CDR3 DNA sequence: TGTGCCAGCAGCTTAGTGGTGGCGACGGCTGGGAATGAGCAGTTCTTC. It specifies CASSLVVATAGNEQFF. Combining the CDR3 with reference TRBV7-8 and TRBJ2-1 gives the whole variable domain GAGVSQSPRYKVAKRGQDVALRCDPISGHVSLFWYQQALGQGPEFLTYFQNEAQLDKSGLPSDRFFAERPEGSVSTLKIQRTQQEDSAVYLCASSLVVATAGNEQFFGPGTRLTVL.

Worth noting for this clonotype: An end of the junction differs from the germline gene, which may be a read error. The chain uses TRBV4-1 and TRBJ2-7; weak D call: TRBD2 (6 bases). Germline V gene data show CDR1 as MGHRA and CDR2 as YSYEKL. The CDR3 has 12 amino acids. CDR3 DNA: TGCGCCAGCAGCCAAGAGGACTACGAGCAGGACTTC. This gives the protein CASSQEDYEQDF.

In its sample, this clonotype was seen many times. The chain carries TRBV12-3 or TRBV12-4 and TRBJ2-1; possibly TRBD2 for D (7 bases). This CDR3 is built from 13 residues. V was shortened by 6 bases and J by 10 bases, with 16 bases between the two germline ends. In nucleotides, the CDR3 is TGTGCCAGCAGCGGGGGGCCCCTTGGGGAGCAGTTCTTC. Residues: CASSGGPLGEQFF.

This clonotype was detected ten times or more. This rearrangement joins TRBV5-1 to TRBJ2-7, with TRBD1 matching 10 bases. J gave up 7 bases and V 4 bases, and 8 bases lay outside the gene matches. The CDR3 is 14 amino acids. The germline gives CDR1 SGHRS, CDR2 YFSETQ. The CDR3 here is CASSVPGQGSEQYF. The CDR3 bases are TGCGCCAGCAGCGTACCGGGACAGGGGAGTGAGCAGTACTTC.

This clonotype has more than one count but fewer than ten. A single base separates this from a much larger clone, so it may be a read error. This chain links TRBV20-1 with TRBJ2-1; 8 nucleotides agree with TRBD2. The J call may be in error: the DNA end matches TRBJ2-7 better. CDR1 is DFQATT, CDR2 SNEGSKA, per germline (reference sequence). The CDR3 length is 16 residues. The CDR3 here is CSARVVGGDSYNEQYF. The DNA of the CDR3 is TGCAGTGCTAGAGTGGTCGGGGGGGACTCCTACAATGAGCAGTACTTC.

This clonotype came up many times. V usage is TRBV4-1 and J usage is TRBJ2-5; maybe TRBD2 (5 bases). CDR1 MGHRA and CDR2 YSYEKL come from the germline V gene. The CDR3 covers 15 residues. Trimming cost V 2 bases and J 0 bases, with 10 bases left between them. Written as DNA, the CDR3 is TGCGCCAGCAGCCAAACAGCGGTGTACCAAGAGACCCAGTACTTC. It encodes CASSQTAVYQETQYF.

The rearrangement uses TRBV20-1 and TRBJ1-1; 8 nucleotides agree with TRBD1. The trim removed 5 bases at V and 7 bases at J, leaving 9 bases unmatched. CDR3 length: 13 amino acids. Germline CDR1 reads DFQATT; CDR2 reads SNEGSKA (reference sequence). The CDR3 sequence is CSAWTQGADEAFF. As DNA, the CDR3 is TGCAGTGCTTGGACGCAGGGGGCTGATGAAGCTTTCTTT.

This clonotype was counted ten times or more. V and J are TRBV2 and TRBJ2-4, with D maybe TRBD2 (7 bases). Germline lookup yields CDR1 SNHLY and CDR2 FYNNEI. This CDR3 has 18 residues. The ends were cut back, 6 bases at V and 3 bases at J, with 24 bases in the middle. Written as DNA, the CDR3 is TGTGCCAGCAGCGAAAATGCCGGGGGGCCGGTCGACAAAAACATTCAGTACTTC. Protein: CASSENAGGPVDKNIQYF. The full variable domain, in which reference TRBV2 and TRBJ2-4 provide the parts outside the CDR3, is EPEVTQTPSHQVTQMGQEVILRCVPISNHLYFYWYRQILGQKVEFLVSFYNNEISEKSEIFDDQFSVERPDGSNFTLKIRSTKLEDSAMYFCASSENAGGPVDKNIQYFGAGTRLSVL.

This clonotype appeared a few times. A much larger clone differs by one base, so this may be a read error. The chain uses TRBV20-1 and TRBJ2-5, with 7 bases matching TRBD2. The CDR3 has 15 residues. Per the germline V gene, CDR1 is DFQATT and CDR2 is SNEGSKA (reference sequence). For the CDR3, the DNA is TGCAGTGCTGGAGACCCTCGACTAGCCCAAGAGACCCAGTACTTC. This encodes CSAGDPRLAQETQYF.

V usage is TRBV27 and J usage is TRBJ2-3; D is unclear. This CDR3 contains 17 residues. The germline V gene encodes CDR1 MNHEY and CDR2 SMNVEV (reference sequence). Trimming took 3 bases from V and 5 from J, leaving 21 bases between them. The CDR3 loop reads CASSFPAKHGRRDTQYF. The CDR3, as DNA: TGTGCCAGCAGTTTCCCAGCGAAACACGGGCGGAGAGATACGCAGTATTTT.

This clonotype appeared a single time. One end of the junction varies from germline; a read error may be responsible. The genes are TRBV7-2 and TRBJ2-1; 7 nucleotides line up with TRBD2. CDR3 length: 15 residues. The germline V gene encodes CDR1 SGHTA and CDR2 FQGNSA. In nucleotides, the CDR3 is TGTGTCAGCAGCTTAGCGGGCGGTGGGTACAATGAGCAGTTCTTC. It specifies CVSSLAGGGYNEQFF. Looking up the rest from reference TRBV7-2 and TRBJ2-1 gives the full variable domain: GAGVSQSPSNKVTEKGKDVELRCDPISGHTALYWYRQSLGQGLEFLIYFQGNSAPDKSGLPSDRFSAERTGGSVSTLTIQRTQQEDSAVYLCVSSLAGGGYNEQFFGPGTRLTVL.

This clonotype was detected many times. One end of the junction does not line up with germline, which may come from a read error. For the CDR3, the DNA is TGTGCTAGCAGCTTATTCTCCGAAGAGACCCAGTACTTC. Its protein product is CASSLFSEETQYF. The chain uses TRBV7-7 and TRBJ2-5, with D hard to call. The germline gives CDR1 SSHAT, CDR2 FNYEAQ (reference sequence). The CDR3 spans 13 residues. Complete variable domain (other parts from reference TRBV7-7 and TRBJ2-5): GAGVSQSPRYKVTKRGQDVTLRCDPISSHATLYWYQQALGQGPEFLTYFNYEAQPDKSGLPSDRFSAERPEGSISTLTIQRTEQRDSAMYRCASSLFSEETQYFGPGTRLLVL.